The rows below give T cell receptor beta chains drawn from one sample of a study of T cells after yellow fever vaccination. TCRdb independently ran MiXCR on the 5' RACE reads; one entry per CDR3 protein. Of about 350,000 distinct CDR3 sequences in the sample, approximately 10% are singletons; the top ten hold 15% to 20%. The sequencing here drew on PBMCs, taken on the day of the first yellow fever vaccination. These receptor sequences come from a man aged 18 to 29 who received the YFV17D yellow fever vaccine. Both conserved end residues are part of each CDR3. The size field is filled for only some rows; it gives once, few, many or a size class.

J gene	V gene	clone size	CDR3 protein
TRBJ2-7	TRBV4-1	.	CASSLGQATYEQYF
TRBJ2-2	TRBV10-3	few	CAITGRGTGELFF
TRBJ2-2	TRBV7-2	many	CASSLSQGGIGELFF
TRBJ1-1	TRBV29-1	.	CSVPRDTEAFF
TRBJ1-2	TRBV9	few	CASSVGGGDYGYTF
TRBJ2-3	TRBV12-3/TRBV12-4	few	CASRPGGEDTQYF
TRBJ2-2	TRBV5-1	few	CASSLEKTGELFF
TRBJ1-2	TRBV25-1	many	CASSENSPIPPRGLSGYTF
TRBJ1-6	TRBV7-9	.	CASSLAGVGRVDSPLHF
TRBJ2-3	TRBV9	.	CASSVESYPGTDTQFF
TRBJ1-6	TRBV28	few	CASSWETAALHF
TRBJ2-3	TRBV5-1	.	CASSPGLGADTQYF
TRBJ1-1	TRBV11-1	few	CASSLGQWGTEAFF
TRBJ2-1	TRBV7-2	.	CVSSLEARGAFDEQFF
TRBJ2-1	TRBV7-2	few	CASTPGAYNEQFF
TRBJ1-5	TRBV7-8	few	CASSKTIQPQHF
TRBJ1-2	TRBV6-5	.	CASSSPAPGLRGYTF
TRBJ1-4	TRBV18	.	CASSPGTGSKEKLFF
TRBJ1-6	TRBV4-3	.	CASSGTPLSSYNSPLHF
TRBJ1-1	TRBV20-1	.	CSANMQGRGRNTEAFF
TRBJ1-4	TRBV9	many	CASSATGGREKLFF
TRBJ1-2	TRBV12-3/TRBV12-4	few	CASNRSPGQGGYGYTF
TRBJ1-5	TRBV6-5	.	CASSYWGTQEGQPQHF
TRBJ1-2	TRBV7-9	.	CASSLGQTNYGYTF
TRBJ1-2	TRBV2	.	CASRQTGDGYTF
TRBJ1-1	TRBV6-6	few	CASNKRTLGQMNTEAFF
TRBJ1-2	TRBV6-2/TRBV6-3	few	CASSFFHGYTF
TRBJ2-6	TRBV24-1	few	CATSDSKITGSGANVLTF
TRBJ2-2	TRBV5-1	.	CASNRWRGGLTGELFF
TRBJ2-3	TRBV5-1	many	CASSFGIAGLPGDTQYF
TRBJ2-5	TRBV4-2	.	CASSLAAGVIVPSGGAGETQYF
TRBJ1-5	TRBV28	few	CASSPGPGLINQPQHF
TRBJ2-1	TRBV28	many	CASSLSGGNEQFF
TRBJ1-1	TRBV5-1	.	CASSSQGGGDTEAFF
TRBJ2-1	TRBV7-2	few	CASTYGGPNNEQFF
TRBJ2-7	TRBV14	many	CASSQDFDRRYEQYF
TRBJ2-3	TRBV4-1	.	CASSQGYRGPTDTQYF
TRBJ1-6	TRBV4-3	many	CASSQDFGNSPLHF
TRBJ2-4	TRBV18	many	CASSPIAELAKNIQYF
TRBJ2-3	TRBV9	few	CASSPWASTDTQYF